The 24 T cell receptor beta chains in this list originate from one sample, sequenced in a study of OX40 agonist ivuxolimab in advanced cancers. Libraries were constructed by the immunoSEQ multiplex PCR assay. The source is immuneACCESS, and TCRdb retained only in-frame sequences with V and J called. Part of the clones is not carried over; for the studies checked, unresolved V genes explain less than half of this, and the remainder is unexplained. The sample includes roughly 70,000 clones, with less than 90% observed a single time. Clones ranked in the top ten supply under 0.55% of the sample. The material sequenced was CD4+ or CD8+ T cells sorted from blood, taken in a trial of the OX40 agonist ivuxolimab. The source is an adult with an advanced solid tumor such as melanoma, head and neck, liver or kidney cancer.

CDR3 nucleotide sequence: TGCGCCAGCAGCCAAGAACTAGCGGGAGGGGCCTACGAGCAGTACTTC. It encodes CASSQELAGGAYEQYF. The rearrangement links TRBV4-1 to TRBJ2-7; TRBD2 agrees at 13 bases. Germline trimming cut 0 bases from V and 2 bases from J; bases unmatched to any gene: 1. Germline CDR1 MGHRA, CDR2 YSYEKL. This CDR3 spans 16 amino acids.

The chain uses TRBV7-2 and TRBJ2-1; D might be TRBD2 (5 bases). V dropped 3 bases and J dropped 5 bases, with 14 bases sitting between them. In germline, CDR1 is SGHTA, CDR2 FQGNSA. The CDR3 is 15 amino acids. In nucleotides, the CDR3 is TGTGCCAGCAGCTTCACTAGGATTGGGAACAATGAGCAGTTCTTC. Translating it yields CASSFTRIGNNEQFF.

This sequence joins TRBV5-4 and TRBJ1-2; TRBD1 is a possible D gene (5 bases). Deletions cut 3 bases from V and 7 bases from J, with 16 bases between. Per the germline V gene, CDR1 is SGHNT and CDR2 is YYREEE (reference sequence). CDR3 size: 14 residues. CDR3 DNA sequence: TGTGCCAGCAGCTCCCCCGGGGGAGTTGCTGGCTACACCTTC. It yields the protein CASSSPGGVAGYTF.

The sample holds one count of this clone. The chain has TRBV19 and TRBJ2-5; D call uncertain. Gene TRBJ2-7 matches the end of the DNA better, so the J call may be wrong. The CDR3 loop spans 13 amino acids. Germline V gene lookup returns CDR1 LNHDA and CDR2 SQIVND (reference sequence). The CDR3 loop reads CASAVDKSYEQYF. In nucleotides, the CDR3 is TGTGCCAGTGCAGTCGACAAGAGCTACGAGCAGTACTTC.

The table lists this clone with a few counts. In nucleotides, the CDR3 is TGCGCCAGCAGCTTGGGCGCCGGGAGCACTGAAGCTTTCTTT. Encoded protein: CASSLGAGSTEAFF. The chain links TRBV5-1 to TRBJ1-1; no firm D call. In germline, CDR1 is SGHRS, CDR2 YFSETQ. CDR3 size: 14 residues. Trimming cost V 0 bases and J 4 bases, with 10 bases left between them.

This clone turned up a few times. The rearrangement joins TRBV9 to TRBJ2-3; 7 bases map to TRBD2. Germline V CDR1 and CDR2: SGDLS, YYNGEE. V lost 7 bases to trimming and J lost 4 bases; unmatched junction nucleotides: 3. The CDR3 is 12 residues long. The CDR3 spells CASRGRADTQYF. CDR3 sequence (DNA): TGTGCCAGCCGCGGGAGAGCAGATACGCAGTATTTT.

The CDR3 nucleotides are TGCGCCAGCAGCTTGGCCACCGTTCAAGAGACCCAGTACTTC. This sequence encodes CASSLATVQETQYF. The rearrangement joins TRBV5-1 to TRBJ2-5; D is ambiguous. Trimming removed 0 bases from V and 2 bases from J, with 8 bases in between. Germline assignment: CDR1 SGHRS and CDR2 YFSETQ. This CDR3 region has 14 residues.

J is TRBJ2-5 and V is TRBV5-1; 11 bases are shared with TRBD1. V was pared by 0 bases and J by 5 bases, with 12 bases of the junction left unmatched. The CDR3 covers 18 residues. Germline V gene lookup returns CDR1 SGHRS and CDR2 YFSETQ. The CDR3 DNA is TGCGCCAGCAGCTTGGGACTTGACGGACAGGGGGCAGGGGAGACCCAGTACTTC. It specifies CASSLGLDGQGAGETQYF. Filled out from reference TRBV5-1 and TRBJ2-5, the complete variable domain reads KAGVTQTPRYLIKTRGQQVTLSCSPISGHRSVSWYQQTPGQGLQFLFEYFSETQRNKGNFPGRFSGRQFSNSRSEMNVSTLELGDSALYLCASSLGLDGQGAGETQYFGPGTRLLVL.

The CDR3 nucleotides read TGTGCCAGCTTCCCGGGACAGGGTATCGGGGAGACTGAAGCTTTCTTT. Translation gives CASFPGQGIGETEAFF. This chain links TRBV7-2 with TRBJ1-1, with 9 bases lining up with TRBD1. CDR1 SGHTA and CDR2 FQGNSA come from the germline V gene. Trimming at V came to 8 bases and at J to 5 bases, leaving 15 bases not matched to a gene. The CDR3 has 16 residues.

This chain connects TRBV6-1 to TRBJ2-3; D may be TRBD2 (6 bases). The CDR3 sequence is 19 residues long. V lost 4 bases, J lost 2 bases, and 25 bases lay in between. CDR1 is MNHNS, CDR2 SASEGT, per germline. The CDR3 nucleotides are TGTGCCAGCAGTGGAGGGGTACTCGGGCTAGCGCGGCCCACAGATACGCAGTATTTT. Its protein is CASSGGVLGLARPTDTQYF.

This sequence joins TRBV5-4 and TRBJ2-3; either TRBD1 or TRBD2 may fit D (7 bases each). Looked up from germline, CDR1 is SGHNT and CDR2 is YYREEE (reference sequence). The CDR3 loop spans 15 amino acids. V gave up 5 bases and J gave up 6 bases, with 19 bases separating them. The CDR3 region has the DNA TGTGCCAGCAGTCCAAAGGGGGCGGGAGTTGATACGCAGTATTTT. Its translation is CASSPKGAGVDTQYF.

The rearrangement joins TRBV2 to TRBJ2-3; D possibly corresponds to TRBD1 (7 bases). The CDR3 consists of 13 residues. Trimming took off 6 bases at V and 6 bases at J, with 13 bases between the two ends. Germline V gives CDR1 SNHLY, CDR2 FYNNEI. CDR3 loop: CASSAAGGDTQYF. CDR3 in DNA: TGTGCCAGCAGCGCGGCAGGGGGGGATACGCAGTATTTT. Complete variable domain (other parts from reference TRBV2 and TRBJ2-3): EPEVTQTPSHQVTQMGQEVILRCVPISNHLYFYWYRQILGQKVEFLVSFYNNEISEKSEIFDDQFSVERPDGSNFTLKIRSTKLEDSAMYFCASSAAGGDTQYFGPGTRLTVL.

The chain combines TRBV11-2 with TRBJ2-7, with 8 positions matching TRBD1. This CDR3 region has 15 residues. Germline V gene data show CDR1 as SGHAT and CDR2 as FQNNGV. Germline trimming cut 1 base from V and 5 bases from J; bases unmatched to any gene: 7. The CDR3: CASSLGGTGPNEQYF. The CDR3 DNA follows: TGTGCCAGCAGCTTAGGGGGGACAGGACCTAACGAGCAGTACTTC.

This chain uses TRBV9 with TRBJ2-7; 16 nucleotides align to TRBD2. Germline-derived CDR1 and CDR2 are SGDLS and YYNGEE. The V segment lost 2 bases and the J segment 8 bases; nucleotides outside the gene matches: 7. CDR3 length: 16 amino acids. CDR3 nucleotides: TGTGCCAGCAGCGTGGGGACTAGCGGGGGGGCCGGTAAGCAGTACTTC. This encodes CASSVGTSGGAGKQYF.

The chain has TRBV30 and TRBJ1-2; tentative D call: TRBD1 (5 bases). The V and J ends lost 4 bases and 5 bases respectively, with 11 bases between them. The germline gives CDR1 GTSNPN, CDR2 SVGIG (reference sequence). The length of the CDR3 is 12 residues. CDR3 nucleotide sequence: TGTGCCTGGAAGGACACGCAATATGGCTACACCTTC. Residues: CAWKDTQYGYTF.

This chain connects TRBV18 to TRBJ2-7; 11 bases are a match to TRBD1. This CDR3 is built from 13 residues. Germline V gives CDR1 KGHSH, CDR2 LQKENI. V dropped 6 bases and J dropped 6; count of bases not matched to a gene: 4. In nucleotides, the CDR3 is TGTGCCAGCTCCCCCGGGACAGGGGGCGAGCAGTACTTC. It yields the protein CASSPGTGGEQYF.

V and J are TRBV5-1 and TRBJ1-1, with 8 bases identical to TRBD1. This CDR3 comprises 15 residues. Per the germline V gene, CDR1 is SGHRS and CDR2 is YFSETQ. Trimming took 4 bases from V and 3 from J; bases not matched to a gene: 8. For the CDR3, the DNA is TGCGCCAGCAGCGCGAGACAGGGGATTGACACTGAAGCTTTCTTT. Its translation: CASSARQGIDTEAFF. The full variable domain, its missing parts supplied by reference TRBV5-1 and TRBJ1-1, is KAGVTQTPRYLIKTRGQQVTLSCSPISGHRSVSWYQQTPGQGLQFLFEYFSETQRNKGNFPGRFSGRQFSNSRSEMNVSTLELGDSALYLCASSARQGIDTEAFFGQGTRLTVV.

The chain joins TRBV7-2 to TRBJ1-2; 7 nucleotides line up with TRBD1. After removal of 2 bases from V and 2 bases from J, the junction contained 2 bases not matched to a gene. The CDR3 is 14 amino acids. The germline CDR1 and CDR2 sequences are SGHTA and FQGNSA. CDR3 in amino acids: CASSLQDRNYGYTF. The CDR3 DNA reads TGTGCCAGCAGCTTACAGGACAGGAACTATGGCTACACCTTC.

The chain employs TRBV19 and TRBJ2-1; D may be TRBD2 (5 bases). The length of the CDR3 is 11 residues. V lost 7 bases to trimming and J lost 9 bases, with 10 bases between them. Germline V gene data show CDR1 as LNHDA and CDR2 as SQIVND (reference sequence). The DNA for the CDR3 is TGTGCCAGTAACGGCCGGGGTGAGCAGTTCTTC. It codes for CASNGRGEQFF.

The rearrangement joins TRBV15 to TRBJ2-1; D is perhaps TRBD2 (6 bases). Trimming pared 2 bases from V and 9 bases from J, leaving 11 bases between. The CDR3 contains 13 residues. Germline V CDR1 and CDR2: LNHNV, YYDKDF (reference sequence). The chain's CDR3 is CATSRRILAEQFF. For the CDR3, the DNA is TGTGCCACCAGCAGACGAATACTAGCTGAGCAGTTCTTC.

The chain couples TRBV7-2 to TRBJ1-2; D not certain. Germline lookup yields CDR1 SGHTA and CDR2 FQGNSA. The V gene lost 1 base and the J gene lost 8 bases, with 8 bases spanning the gap. CDR3 length: 12 amino acids. The CDR3 DNA follows: TGTGCCAGCAGCTTAGGGTTTGGCGGCTACACCTTC. This translates into CASSLGFGGYTF.

The rearrangement uses TRBV6-5 and TRBJ1-3, with D perhaps matching TRBD1 (6 bases). Per the germline V gene, CDR1 is MNHEY and CDR2 is SVGAGI. This CDR3 has 16 residues. V dropped 0 bases and J dropped 4 bases, with 13 bases sitting between them. CDR3 region: CASSYSSLGAGNTIYF. CDR3 DNA: TGTGCCAGCAGTTACTCCTCTCTGGGGGCAGGAAACACCATATATTTT.

J is TRBJ1-1 and V is TRBV7-2; D remains unclear. Trimming stripped 6 bases from V and 10 bases from J, with 12 bases between. Germline V CDR1 and CDR2: SGHTA, FQGNSA. CDR3 length: 11 residues. The DNA of the CDR3 is TGTGCCAGCAGTCTTCTTGGCTCAGCTTTCTTT. Protein product: CASSLLGSAFF.

J is TRBJ1-1 and V is TRBV7-3; D gene ambiguous. Trimming removed 2 bases at V and 0 bases at J, with 4 bases between. Looked up from germline, CDR1 is SGHTA and CDR2 is FQGTGA. The CDR3 extends over 13 amino acids. CDR3 amino acids: CASSLQVNTEAFF. DNA of the CDR3: TGTGCCAGCAGCTTACAAGTGAACACTGAAGCTTTCTTT.